The entry that follows covers one T cell receptor (beta chain) sequence. The data belong to a study of blood T cell repertoires in COVID-19. In the original analysis: Researchers report that nucleated cell counts were estimated from reference gene primer amplification. Assay used: immunoSEQ multiplex PCR; TCRdb lists only in-frame clones, some missing. The DNA gave D and trimming, while V, J and clone size come from that table. The sample records tens of thousands of clones, almost 95% being singletons. The CDR3 covers 14 residues. Deletions cut 3 bases from V and 3 bases from J, with 11 bases between. Germline CDR1 LNHDA, CDR2 SQIVND (reference sequence).

The chain combines TRBV19 with TRBJ1-2, with D possibly matching TRBD1 (5 bases). Sequencing used peripheral blood. This receptor was identified in a man aged 45-60 years with active COVID-19. CDR3 amino acids: CASSISQGDYGYTF. The CDR3 DNA reads TGTGCCAGTAGTATCTCCCAGGGTGACTATGGCTACACCTTC.